This T cell receptor beta chain was recorded in a study of post-analysis software for immune sequencing data. General study findings and limits: Four or five TRBV segments, TRBV5-6, TRBV5-1 and TRBV20-1 among them, were found more frequent in patients than controls. Samples sharing a preparation batch grouped tightly together when assessed by F measure.

Unique molecular identifiers had been added to the TCR beta cDNA libraries. TCRdb itself ran the PCR reads through MiXCR, one entry per CDR3 protein. The sample contains 350,000 to 500,000 distinct CDR3 sequences, roughly 38% of which appear only once. About this clonotype: Its target is not known.

Looked up from germline, CDR1 is SGHTA and CDR2 is FQGTGA. The CDR3 runs to 14 residues. The source of this sequence is a girl aged 2 to 9 with multiple sclerosis. Sequencing used blood. The chain is built from TRBV7-3 and TRBJ2-4, with TRBD1 matching over 7 bases. The end of the DNA fits TRBJ2-5 better, so the J call may be wrong. In nucleotides, the CDR3 is TGTGCCAGCAGCCTACAGGGGTCGGGGGAGACCCAGTACTTC. Protein product: CASSLQGSGETQYF.